The 23 T cell receptor beta chains given below trace back to one sample, sequenced in a study of cytomegalovirus exposure and HLA in healthy donors. Primers for the PCR totalled 60 Vbeta and 13 Jbeta. The assay was immunoSEQ multiplex PCR, and TCRdb's table has in-frame clones only and misses some. The sample includes more than 150,000 clones, around three quarters of them seen just once. The sample was PBMCs. The receptors derive from a man aged 40-55 years in good health and CMV-seronegative.

The sample holds one count of this clone. The rearrangement joins TRBV7-3 to TRBJ2-3; 13 bases are shared with TRBD2. Germline-derived CDR1 and CDR2 are SGHTA and FQGTGA. Trimming at V came to 3 bases and at J to 2 bases, leaving 2 bases not matched to a gene. This CDR3 spans 16 amino acids. The CDR3 reads CASSLGLAGSTDTQYF. DNA of the CDR3: TGTGCCAGCAGCTTGGGACTAGCGGGATCCACAGATACGCAGTATTTT.

This chain connects TRBV7-2 to TRBJ1-2, with 9 nucleotides matching TRBD1. Per the germline V gene, CDR1 is SGHTA and CDR2 is FQGNSA. Unmatched junction bases numbered 9, after V lost 5 bases and J lost 5 bases. The CDR3 runs to 15 residues. CDR3 nucleotide sequence: TGTGCCAGCAGCAAGGACAGGGGAGGGGGATATGGCTACACCTTC. Residues: CASSKDRGGGYGYTF.

This clone came up once. The rearrangement links TRBV30 to TRBJ2-7; 10 bases align to TRBD2. The CDR3 is 13 amino acids. V lost 8 bases and J lost 0; bases outside the gene matches: 4. The germline gives CDR1 GTSNPN, CDR2 SVGIG (reference sequence). CDR3 protein: CASASGSSYEQYF. The CDR3 region has the DNA TGTGCCAGCGCTAGCGGGAGCTCCTACGAGCAGTACTTC.

This rearrangement joins TRBV5-4 to TRBJ1-6, with 9 bases fitting TRBD1. V gave up 0 bases and J gave up 10 bases; unmatched junction bases: 2. Germline loops: CDR1 SGHNT, CDR2 YYREEE (reference sequence). The CDR3 length is 14 residues. The CDR3 DNA reads as TGTGCCAGCAGCTTGGACAGGGGGCAATCACCCCTCCACTTT. It is translated as CASSLDRGQSPLHF.

The chain combines TRBV7-9 with TRBJ1-2; unclear D gene. Trimming left V 5 bases short and J 7 bases short, with 8 bases between. This CDR3 contains 11 residues. The V gene's germline CDR1 is SEHNR and CDR2 FQNEAQ (reference sequence). CDR3 sequence (DNA): TGTGCCAGCAGCCCCTCTCCTGGCTACACCTTC. Translated, it gives CASSPSPGYTF.

This chain connects TRBV11-1 to TRBJ2-1; D unclear. CDR1 SGHAT and CDR2 FQDESV come from the germline V gene (reference sequence). The CDR3 extends over 14 amino acids. V was trimmed by 4 bases and J by 0 bases, leaving 7 bases between them. The CDR3 region is CASSSYSSYNEQFF. The CDR3 DNA is TGTGCCAGCAGCTCGTACAGCTCCTACAATGAGCAGTTCTTC.

The CDR3 region is CASTRLGAYGYTF. The DNA of the CDR3 is TGTGCCAGCACGAGGCTGGGGGCCTATGGCTACACCTTC. J is TRBJ1-2 and V is TRBV27, with D tentatively TRBD1 (6 bases). Deletions cut 7 bases from V and 4 bases from J, with 13 bases between. The CDR3 runs to 13 residues. The germline CDR1 and CDR2 sequences are MNHEY and SMNVEV (reference sequence).

The chain has TRBV5-1 and TRBJ2-7; unclear D gene. Germline CDR1 is SGHRS and CDR2 is YFSETQ. Trimming shortened V by 2 bases and J by 1 base, and 13 bases separated the two germline ends. The CDR3 runs to 15 residues. This CDR3 reads CASSFAWQPSYEQYF. The CDR3, as DNA: TGCGCCAGCAGCTTCGCCTGGCAACCGTCCTACGAGCAGTACTTC.

The chain employs TRBV19 and TRBJ1-2; no definite D call. The CDR3 is 13 residues long. Trimming removed 8 bases from V and 2 bases from J, with 12 bases in between. Germline V gives CDR1 LNHDA, CDR2 SQIVND (reference sequence). The CDR3 region is CASFSYSNYGYTF. The CDR3 DNA reads as TGTGCCAGTTTTTCGTACAGCAACTATGGCTACACCTTC.

V and J are TRBV4-2 and TRBJ1-4; TRBD1 might be the D (5 bases). This CDR3 spans 14 amino acids. The V gene lost 1 base and the J gene lost 7 bases, with 10 bases spanning the gap. The germline gives CDR1 LGHNA, CDR2 YNFKEQ. This chain's CDR3 is CASSQGTGFEKLFF. CDR3 bases: TGTGCCAGCAGCCAAGGAACAGGCTTTGAAAAACTGTTTTTT.

This rearrangement joins TRBV7-9 to TRBJ1-1; the match to TRBD1 covers 7 bases. Trimming cost V 2 bases and J 4 bases; bases outside gene matches: 4. Germline assignment: CDR1 SEHNR and CDR2 FQNEAQ (reference sequence). The CDR3 is 14 amino acids. CDR3 in amino acids: CASSLSAGGTEAFF. The CDR3 nucleotides read TGTGCCAGCAGCTTAAGTGCAGGGGGCACTGAAGCTTTCTTT. Full variable domain (outside the CDR3, taken from reference TRBV7-9 and TRBJ1-1): DTGVSQNPRHKITKRGQNVTFRCDPISEHNRLYWYRQTLGQGPEFLTYFQNEAQLEKSRLLSDRFSAERPKGSFSTLEIQRTEQGDSAMYLCASSLSAGGTEAFFGQGTRLTVV.

This sequence joins TRBV27 and TRBJ1-6; TRBD1 aligns across 12 bases. Germline CDR1 MNHEY, CDR2 SMNVEV (reference sequence). CDR3 size: 18 residues. V lost 5 bases, J lost 6 bases, and 11 bases stayed unmatched. CDR3: CASSTRDRGLLFNSPLHF. CDR3 DNA: TGTGCCAGCAGTACCCGGGACAGGGGGCTGTTGTTTAATTCACCCCTCCACTTT.

The CDR3 is CASSSRVLGSNEQFF. CDR3 coding DNA: TGTGCCAGCAGCTCCCGGGTCCTGGGGAGCAATGAGCAGTTCTTC. The J gene is TRBJ2-1, the V gene TRBV6-5; a weak D match, TRBD2 (5 bases). CDR1 MNHEY and CDR2 SVGAGI come from the germline V gene. V gave up 6 bases and J gave up 6 bases, with 18 bases separating them. The CDR3 runs to 15 residues.

In its sample, this clone was seen a few times. The chain joins TRBV5-4 to TRBJ2-7, with TRBD1 matching 7 bases. There are 14 residues in the CDR3. The germline gives CDR1 SGHNT, CDR2 YYREEE (reference sequence). Germline trimming cut 7 bases from V and 3 bases from J; bases unmatched to any gene: 10. CDR3 DNA: TGTGCCAGCTCCTCCGGGGACAGATTCTACGAGCAGTACTTC. Amino acid sequence: CASSSGDRFYEQYF.

The chain has TRBV9 and TRBJ2-3; D not certain. The CDR3 contains 10 residues. The V gene lost 6 bases and the J gene lost 13 bases, with 12 bases spanning the gap. Germline V lookup: CDR1 SGDLS, CDR2 YYNGEE. CDR3 sequence: CASKLHRKYF. CDR3 nucleotide sequence: TGTGCCAGCAAACTCCACCGTAAGTATTTT. Full variable domain (missing parts from reference TRBV9 and TRBJ2-3): DSGVTQTPKHLITATGQRVTLRCSPRSGDLSVYWYQQSLDQGLQFLIQYYNGEERAKGNILERFSAQQFPDLHSELNLSSLELGDSALYFCASKLHRKYFGPGTRLTVL.

This chain connects TRBV27 to TRBJ2-1; 8 nucleotides line up with TRBD1. Germline V gives CDR1 MNHEY, CDR2 SMNVEV (reference sequence). This CDR3 is 14 amino acids long. J was trimmed by 2 bases and V by 5 bases; bases with no gene match: 2. This CDR3 reads CASSHRGTYNEQFF. CDR3 coding DNA: TGTGCCAGCAGTCACAGGGGGACCTACAATGAGCAGTTCTTC.

The V gene is TRBV5-4, the J gene TRBJ2-2, with D possibly TRBD1 on 5 matching bases. The CDR3 runs 15 residues. Germline V gene sequence: CDR1 SGHNT, CDR2 YYREEE (reference sequence). Trimming left V 0 bases short and J 2 bases short, with 8 bases between. Here the CDR3 DNA reads TGTGCCAGCAGCTTGGGAAGGGGCAACACCGGGGAGCTGTTTTTT. It codes for CASSLGRGNTGELFF.

Concerning this clone itself: In the same sample, other DNA sequences code for this CDR3. The chain recombines TRBV19 with TRBJ2-1, with D possibly TRBD2 on 6 matching bases. V was trimmed by 4 bases and J by 6 bases, leaving 10 bases between them. CDR1 is LNHDA and CDR2 is SQIVND in the germline V gene (reference sequence). The CDR3 has 13 amino acids. This chain's CDR3 is CASSTGLFNEQFF. The CDR3 nucleotides are TGTGCCAGTAGTACGGGACTCTTCAATGAGCAGTTCTTC.

As concerns this clone: At one end, the junction sequence differs from germline, possibly due to a read error. V and J are TRBV10-3 and TRBJ2-6; a possible D gene is TRBD1 (5 bases). The CDR3 loop spans 15 amino acids. Germline assignment: CDR1 ENHRY and CDR2 SYGVKD. The CDR3 DNA reads TGTGCCACCGGACGGACGACCTCTGGGGCCAACGGCCTGACTTTC. Translated, it gives CATGRTTSGANGLTF.

In this sample, this clone turned up once. The rearrangement uses TRBV5-1 and TRBJ2-3; the D gene is possibly TRBD2 (5 bases). V was trimmed by 1 base and J by 3 bases, leaving 6 bases between them. In germline, CDR1 is SGHRS, CDR2 YFSETQ. The CDR3 runs 13 residues. The DNA for the CDR3 is TGCGCCAGCAGCTTGAGCGGAACAGATACGCAGTATTTT. This gives the protein CASSLSGTDTQYF.

The chain couples TRBV7-9 to TRBJ1-5; 8 nucleotides line up with TRBD1. Germline V lookup: CDR1 SEHNR, CDR2 FQNEAQ (reference sequence). V lost 1 base to trimming and J lost 5 bases; unmatched junction nucleotides: 4. The CDR3 is 15 residues long. CDR3 in amino acids: CASSLGTGLHQPQHF. In DNA, the CDR3 is TGTGCCAGCAGCTTAGGGACAGGGCTTCATCAGCCCCAGCATTTT.

The V gene is TRBV7-3, the J gene TRBJ2-1; 10 bases are a match to TRBD1. The CDR3 is 15 residues long. Germline assignment: CDR1 SGHTA and CDR2 FQGTGA. J lost 4 bases, V lost 5 bases, and 5 bases had no gene match. The CDR3 DNA follows: TGTGCCAGCAGCACCGACAGGGGGCTGTACAATGAGCAGTTCTTC. Its translation is CASSTDRGLYNEQFF. The full variable domain, its missing parts supplied by reference TRBV7-3 and TRBJ2-1, is GAGVSQTPSNKVTEKGKYVELRCDPISGHTALYWYRQSLGQGPEFLIYFQGTGAADDSGLPNDRFFAVRPEGSVSTLKIQRTERGDSAVYLCASSTDRGLYNEQFFGPGTRLTVL.

The J gene is TRBJ2-7, the V gene TRBV2; 9 positions match TRBD1. Per germline, CDR1 SNHLY and CDR2 FYNNEI. J was trimmed by 7 bases and V by 5 bases; bases with no gene match: 3. The CDR3 runs to 12 residues. The CDR3 region is CASSIDRGEQYV. CDR3 sequence (DNA): TGTGCCAGCAGTATCGACAGGGGGGAGCAGTACGTC.